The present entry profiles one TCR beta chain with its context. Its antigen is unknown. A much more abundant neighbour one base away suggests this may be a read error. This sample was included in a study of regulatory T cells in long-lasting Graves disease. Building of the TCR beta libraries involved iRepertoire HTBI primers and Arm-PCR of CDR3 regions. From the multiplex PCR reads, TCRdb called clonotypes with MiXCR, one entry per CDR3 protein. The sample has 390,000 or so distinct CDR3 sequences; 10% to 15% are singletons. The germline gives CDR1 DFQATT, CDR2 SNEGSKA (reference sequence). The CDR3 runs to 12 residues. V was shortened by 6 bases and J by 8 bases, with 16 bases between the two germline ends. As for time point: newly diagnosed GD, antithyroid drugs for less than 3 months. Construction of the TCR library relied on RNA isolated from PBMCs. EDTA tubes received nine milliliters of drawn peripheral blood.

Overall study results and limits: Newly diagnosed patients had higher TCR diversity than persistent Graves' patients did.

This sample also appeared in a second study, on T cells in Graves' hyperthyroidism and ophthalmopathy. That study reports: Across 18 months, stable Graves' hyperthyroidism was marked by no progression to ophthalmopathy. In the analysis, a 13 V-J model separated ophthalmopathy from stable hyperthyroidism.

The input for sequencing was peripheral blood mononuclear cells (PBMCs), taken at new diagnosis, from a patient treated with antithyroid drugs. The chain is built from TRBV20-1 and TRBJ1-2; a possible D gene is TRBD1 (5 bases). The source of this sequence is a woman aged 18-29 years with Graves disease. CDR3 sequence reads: CSARHLGGGYTF. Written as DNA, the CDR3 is TGCAGTGCGCGCCACCTTGGGGGAGGCTACACCTTC.